This entry features one T cell receptor (beta chain) sequence. What it binds is not known. V shed 5 bases, J shed 0 bases, and the junction held 10 bases outside the gene matches. The CDR3 totals 19 residues. In germline, CDR1 is SGHNT, CDR2 YYREEE (reference sequence). Sequencing was performed with immunoSEQ multiplex PCR; in TCRdb, only in-frame clones are kept and a portion is missing. The repertoire has about 130,000 clones, around nine tenths of them found once; the top ten carry 0.16%. These data are taken from a study of graft-versus-host responses after intestinal transplantation. The sample in question was unstimulated CD4+ T cells sorted from spleen or lymph node cells, obtained before intestinal transplant. The receptor was derived from a human donor who received an intestinal transplant. V and J are TRBV5-4 and TRBJ2-1; 14 bases align to TRBD2. The CDR3 sequence is CASSQGTSGGGSSYNEQFF. CDR3 coding DNA: TGTGCCAGCAGTCAAGGGACTAGCGGGGGTGGCAGCTCCTACAATGAGCAGTTCTTC.